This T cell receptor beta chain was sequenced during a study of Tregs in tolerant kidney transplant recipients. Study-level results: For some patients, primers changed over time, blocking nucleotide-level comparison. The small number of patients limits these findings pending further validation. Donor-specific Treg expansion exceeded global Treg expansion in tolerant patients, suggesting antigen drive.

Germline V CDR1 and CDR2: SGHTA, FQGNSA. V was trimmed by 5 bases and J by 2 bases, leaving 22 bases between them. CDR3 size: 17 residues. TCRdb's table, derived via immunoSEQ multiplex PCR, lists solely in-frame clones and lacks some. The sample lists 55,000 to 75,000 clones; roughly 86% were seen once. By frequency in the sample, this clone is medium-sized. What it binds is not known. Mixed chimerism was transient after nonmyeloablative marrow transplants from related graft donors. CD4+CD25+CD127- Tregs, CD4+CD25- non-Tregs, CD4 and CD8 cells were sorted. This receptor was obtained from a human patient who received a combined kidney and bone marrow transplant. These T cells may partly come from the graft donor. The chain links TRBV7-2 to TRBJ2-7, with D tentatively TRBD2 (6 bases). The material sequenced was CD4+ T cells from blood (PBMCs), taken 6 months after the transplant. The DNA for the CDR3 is TGTGCCAGCAGCCGAGATAGGGGCGTAGCGGCCACCTACGAGCAGTACTTC. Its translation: CASSRDRGVAATYEQYF. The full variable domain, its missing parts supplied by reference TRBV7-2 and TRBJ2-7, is GAGVSQSPSNKVTEKGKDVELRCDPISGHTALYWYRQSLGQGLEFLIYFQGNSAPDKSGLPSDRFSAERTGGSVSTLTIQRTQQEDSAVYLCASSRDRGVAATYEQYFGPGTRLTVT.